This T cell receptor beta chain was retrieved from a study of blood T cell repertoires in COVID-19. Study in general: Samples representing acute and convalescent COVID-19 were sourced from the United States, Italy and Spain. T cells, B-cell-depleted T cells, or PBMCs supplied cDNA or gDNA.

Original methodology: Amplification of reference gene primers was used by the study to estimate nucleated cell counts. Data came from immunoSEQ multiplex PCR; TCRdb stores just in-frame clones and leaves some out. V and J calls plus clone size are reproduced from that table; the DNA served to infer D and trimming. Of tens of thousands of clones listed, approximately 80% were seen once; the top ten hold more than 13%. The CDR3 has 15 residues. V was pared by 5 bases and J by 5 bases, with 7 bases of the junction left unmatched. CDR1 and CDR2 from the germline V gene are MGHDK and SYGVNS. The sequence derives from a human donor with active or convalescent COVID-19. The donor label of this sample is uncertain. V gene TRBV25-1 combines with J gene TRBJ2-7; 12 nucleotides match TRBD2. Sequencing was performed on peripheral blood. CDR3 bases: TGTGCCAGCAGTTCGACTAGCGGGAGAAGGAACGAGCAGTACTTC. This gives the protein CASSSTSGRRNEQYF.